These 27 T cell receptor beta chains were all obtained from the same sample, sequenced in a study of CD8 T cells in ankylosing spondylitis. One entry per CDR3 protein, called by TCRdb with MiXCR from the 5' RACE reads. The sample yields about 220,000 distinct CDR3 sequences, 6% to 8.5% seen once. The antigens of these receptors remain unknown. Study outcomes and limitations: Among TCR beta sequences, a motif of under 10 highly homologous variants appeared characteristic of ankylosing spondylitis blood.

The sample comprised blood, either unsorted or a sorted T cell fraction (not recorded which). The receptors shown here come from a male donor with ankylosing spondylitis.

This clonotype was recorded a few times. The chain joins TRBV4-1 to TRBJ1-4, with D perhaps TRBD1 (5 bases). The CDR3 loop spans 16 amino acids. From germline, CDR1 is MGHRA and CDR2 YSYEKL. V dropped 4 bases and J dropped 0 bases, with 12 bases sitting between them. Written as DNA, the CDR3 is TGCGCCAGCAGCCTAGGGACCCCCGCAACTAATGAAAAACTGTTTTTT. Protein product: CASSLGTPATNEKLFF.

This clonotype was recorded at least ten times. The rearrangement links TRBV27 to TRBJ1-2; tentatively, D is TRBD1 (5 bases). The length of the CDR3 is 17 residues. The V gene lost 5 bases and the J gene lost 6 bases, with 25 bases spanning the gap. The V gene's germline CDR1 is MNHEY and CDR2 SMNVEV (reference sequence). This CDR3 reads CASSPRQPSNPYDGYTF. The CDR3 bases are TGTGCCAGCAGTCCGAGACAGCCCAGCAACCCTTATGATGGCTACACCTTC.

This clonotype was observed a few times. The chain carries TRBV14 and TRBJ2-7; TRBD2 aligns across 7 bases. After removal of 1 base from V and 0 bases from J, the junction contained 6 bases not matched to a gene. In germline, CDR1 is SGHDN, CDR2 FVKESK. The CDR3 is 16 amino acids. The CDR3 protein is CASSQGWGGVSYEQYF. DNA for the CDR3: TGTGCCAGCAGCCAAGGTTGGGGGGGTGTCTCCTACGAGCAGTACTTC.

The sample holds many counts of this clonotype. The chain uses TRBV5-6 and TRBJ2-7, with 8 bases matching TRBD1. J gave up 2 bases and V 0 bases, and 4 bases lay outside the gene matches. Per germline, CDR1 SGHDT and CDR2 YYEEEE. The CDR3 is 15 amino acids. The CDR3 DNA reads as TGTGCCAGCAGCTTGGAATGGACAGGGACCTACGAGCAGTACTTC. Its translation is CASSLEWTGTYEQYF.

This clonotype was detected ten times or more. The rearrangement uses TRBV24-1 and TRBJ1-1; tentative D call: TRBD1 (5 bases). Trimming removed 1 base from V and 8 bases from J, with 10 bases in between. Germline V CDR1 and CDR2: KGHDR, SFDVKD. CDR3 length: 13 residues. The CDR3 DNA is TGTGCCACCAGTGATTTCGGGACGGGAGAAGCTTTCTTT. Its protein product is CATSDFGTGEAFF.

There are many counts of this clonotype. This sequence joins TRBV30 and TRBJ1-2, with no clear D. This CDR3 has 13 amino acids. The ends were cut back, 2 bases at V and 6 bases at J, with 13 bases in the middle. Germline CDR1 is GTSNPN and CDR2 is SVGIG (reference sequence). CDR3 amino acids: CAWSSDFPNGYTF. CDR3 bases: TGTGCCTGGAGTTCGGACTTTCCCAATGGCTACACCTTC.

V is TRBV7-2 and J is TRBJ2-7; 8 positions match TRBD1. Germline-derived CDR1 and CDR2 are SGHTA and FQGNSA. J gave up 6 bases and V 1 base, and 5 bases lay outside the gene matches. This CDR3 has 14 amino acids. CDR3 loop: CASSLVTGGSEQYF. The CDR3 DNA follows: TGTGCCAGCAGCTTAGTTACAGGGGGAAGCGAGCAGTACTTC.

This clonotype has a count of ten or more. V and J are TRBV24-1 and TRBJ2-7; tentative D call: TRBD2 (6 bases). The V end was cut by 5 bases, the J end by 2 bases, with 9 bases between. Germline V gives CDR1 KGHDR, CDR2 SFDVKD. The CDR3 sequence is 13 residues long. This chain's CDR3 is CATSAGSTYEQYF. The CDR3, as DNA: TGTGCCACCAGTGCCGGGAGCACCTACGAGCAGTACTTC.

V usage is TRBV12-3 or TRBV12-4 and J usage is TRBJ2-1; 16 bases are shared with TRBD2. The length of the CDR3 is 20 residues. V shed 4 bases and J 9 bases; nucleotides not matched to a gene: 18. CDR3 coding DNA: TGTGCCAGCAGTTCCTCCTCCATTGTAGGGACTAGCGGGAGGGGTGCTGAGCAGTTCTTC. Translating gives CASSSSSIVGTSGRGAEQFF.

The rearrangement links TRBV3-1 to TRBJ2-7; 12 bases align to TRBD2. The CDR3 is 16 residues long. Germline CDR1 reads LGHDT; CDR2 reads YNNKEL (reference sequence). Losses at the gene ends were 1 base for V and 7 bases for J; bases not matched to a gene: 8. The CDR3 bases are TGTGCCAGCAGCCAAGTAACCGGGACTAGCGGGTGGGAGCAGTACTTC. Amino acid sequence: CASSQVTGTSGWEQYF.

CDR3 DNA sequence: TGTGCCAGCAGTGAAGGCGCAGGGGGCGGATACAATGAGCAGTTCTTC. This translates into CASSEGAGGGYNEQFF. The J gene is TRBJ2-1, the V gene TRBV2; 8 positions match TRBD1. Trimming at V came to 1 base and at J to 4 bases, leaving 6 bases not matched to a gene. Per germline, CDR1 SNHLY and CDR2 FYNNEI. This CDR3 has 16 amino acids.

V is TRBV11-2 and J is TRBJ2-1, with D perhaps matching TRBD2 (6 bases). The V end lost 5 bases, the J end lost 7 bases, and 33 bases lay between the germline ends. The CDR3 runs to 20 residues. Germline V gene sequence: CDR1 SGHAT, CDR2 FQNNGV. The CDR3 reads CASSLSGHRLRARGGNEQFF. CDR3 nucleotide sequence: TGTGCCAGCAGCCTCTCGGGTCATCGGCTTCGGGCGAGGGGAGGTAATGAGCAGTTCTTC. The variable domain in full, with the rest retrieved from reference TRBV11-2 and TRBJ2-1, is EAGVAQSPRYKIIEKRQSVAFWCNPISGHATLYWYQQILGQGPKLLIQFQNNGVVDDSQLPKDRFSAERLKGVDSTLKIQPAKLEDSAVYLCASSLSGHRLRARGGNEQFFGPGTRLTVL.

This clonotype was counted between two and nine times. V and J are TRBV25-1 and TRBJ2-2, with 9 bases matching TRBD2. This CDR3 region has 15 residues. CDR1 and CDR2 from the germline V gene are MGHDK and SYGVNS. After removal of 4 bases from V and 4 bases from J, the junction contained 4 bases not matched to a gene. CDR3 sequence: CASSAPGLATGELFF. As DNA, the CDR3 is TGTGCCAGCAGTGCCCCGGGACTAGCCACCGGGGAGCTGTTTTTT. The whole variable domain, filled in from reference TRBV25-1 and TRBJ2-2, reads EADIYQTPRYLVIGTGKKITLECSQTMGHDKMYWYQQDPGMELHLIHYSYGVNSTEKGDLSSESTVSRIRTEHFPLTLESARPSHTSQYLCASSAPGLATGELFFGEGSRLTVL.

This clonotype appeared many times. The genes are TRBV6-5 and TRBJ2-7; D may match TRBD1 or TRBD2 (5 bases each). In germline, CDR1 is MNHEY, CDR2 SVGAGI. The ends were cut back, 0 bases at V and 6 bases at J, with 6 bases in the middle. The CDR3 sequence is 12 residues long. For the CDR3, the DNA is TGTGCCAGCAGTTACTCGAGGGGCGAGCAGTACTTC. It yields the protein CASSYSRGEQYF.

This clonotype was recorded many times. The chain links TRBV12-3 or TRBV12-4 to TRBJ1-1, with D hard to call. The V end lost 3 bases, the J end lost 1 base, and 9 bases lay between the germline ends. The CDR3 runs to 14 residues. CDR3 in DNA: TGTGCCAGCAGTTTGGGGAGGGAGAACACTGAAGCTTTCTTT. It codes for CASSLGRENTEAFF.

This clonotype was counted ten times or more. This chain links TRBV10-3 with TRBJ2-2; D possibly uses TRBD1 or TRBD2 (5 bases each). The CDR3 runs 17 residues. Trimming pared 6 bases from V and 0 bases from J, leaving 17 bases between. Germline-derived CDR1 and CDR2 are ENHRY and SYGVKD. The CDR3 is CAIRELTGHANTGELFF. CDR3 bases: TGTGCCATCAGGGAACTTACGGGGCACGCGAACACCGGGGAGCTGTTTTTT.

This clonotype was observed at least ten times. In DNA form, the CDR3 reads TGTGCCAGCAGCCCTAGCGGGGGGGCCTCCCACACCGGGGAGCTGTTTTTT. Translated, it gives CASSPSGGASHTGELFF. The rearrangement joins TRBV12-3 or TRBV12-4 to TRBJ2-2; 12 bases map to TRBD2. V lost 6 bases to trimming and J lost 3 bases; unmatched junction nucleotides: 8. There are 17 residues in the CDR3.

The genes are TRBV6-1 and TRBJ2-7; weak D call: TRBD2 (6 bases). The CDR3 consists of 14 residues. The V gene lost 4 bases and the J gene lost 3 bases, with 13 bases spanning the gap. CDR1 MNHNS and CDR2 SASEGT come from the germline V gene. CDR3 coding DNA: TGTGCCAGCAGTGGGGAGCGGGCATACTACGAGCAGTACTTC. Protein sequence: CASSGERAYYEQYF.

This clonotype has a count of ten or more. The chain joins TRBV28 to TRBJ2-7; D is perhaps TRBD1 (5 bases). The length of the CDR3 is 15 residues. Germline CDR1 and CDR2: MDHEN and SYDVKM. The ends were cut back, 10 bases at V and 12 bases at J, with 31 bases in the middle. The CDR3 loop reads CATMNSGFPLDWWYF. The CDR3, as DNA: TGTGCCACTATGAATTCAGGGTTTCCCCTAGATTGGTGGTACTTC.

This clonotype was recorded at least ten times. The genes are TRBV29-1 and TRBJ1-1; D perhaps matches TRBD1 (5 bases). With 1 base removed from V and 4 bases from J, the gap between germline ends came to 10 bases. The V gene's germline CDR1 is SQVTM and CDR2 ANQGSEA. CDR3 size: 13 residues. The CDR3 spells CSVEAGRGTEAFF. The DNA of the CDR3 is TGCAGCGTTGAAGCAGGGAGGGGCACTGAAGCTTTCTTT. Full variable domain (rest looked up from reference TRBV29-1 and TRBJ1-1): SAVISQKPSRDICQRGTSLTIQCQVDSQVTMMFWYRQQPGQSLTLIATANQGSEATYESGFVIDKFPISRPNLTFSTLTVSNMSPEDSSIYLCSVEAGRGTEAFFGQGTRLTVV.

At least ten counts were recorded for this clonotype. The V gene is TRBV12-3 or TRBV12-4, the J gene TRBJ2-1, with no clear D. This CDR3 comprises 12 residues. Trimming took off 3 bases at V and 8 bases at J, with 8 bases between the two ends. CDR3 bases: TGTGCCAGCAGTTTCGCCCGGCATGAGCAGTTCTTC. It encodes CASSFARHEQFF.

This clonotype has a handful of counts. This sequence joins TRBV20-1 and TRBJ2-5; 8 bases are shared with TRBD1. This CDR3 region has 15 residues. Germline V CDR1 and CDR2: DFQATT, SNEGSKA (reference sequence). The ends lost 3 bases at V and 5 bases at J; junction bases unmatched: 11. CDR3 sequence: CSAREGQGVLETQYF. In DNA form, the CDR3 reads TGCAGTGCTAGGGAAGGACAGGGTGTGTTGGAGACCCAGTACTTC.

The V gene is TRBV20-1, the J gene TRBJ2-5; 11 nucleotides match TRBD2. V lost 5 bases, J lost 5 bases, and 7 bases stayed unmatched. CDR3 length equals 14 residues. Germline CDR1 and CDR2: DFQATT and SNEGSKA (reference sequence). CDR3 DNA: TGCAGTGCTGAGACTAGCGGGGCTTGGGAGACCCAGTACTTC. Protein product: CSAETSGAWETQYF.

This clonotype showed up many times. Written as DNA, the CDR3 is TGTGCCAGTAGTCCGGGACTGTGGAACACTGAAGCTTTCTTT. Its translation is CASSPGLWNTEAFF. This sequence joins TRBV19 and TRBJ1-1, with a possible D match to TRBD1 (5 bases). The CDR3 is 14 residues long. V was pared by 5 bases and J by 1 base, with 11 bases between. Germline V gene sequence: CDR1 LNHDA, CDR2 SQIVND (reference sequence).

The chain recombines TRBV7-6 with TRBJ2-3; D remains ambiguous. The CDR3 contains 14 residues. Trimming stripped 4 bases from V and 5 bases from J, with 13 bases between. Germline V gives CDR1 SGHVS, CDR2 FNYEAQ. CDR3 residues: CASSSPASGDTQYF. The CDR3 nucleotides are TGTGCCAGCAGCTCCCCGGCATCCGGAGATACGCAGTATTTT.

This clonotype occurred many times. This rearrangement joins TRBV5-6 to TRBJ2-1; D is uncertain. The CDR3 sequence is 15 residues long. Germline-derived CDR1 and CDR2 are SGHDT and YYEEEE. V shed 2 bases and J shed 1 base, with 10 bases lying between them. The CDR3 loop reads CASSFQLVSYNEQFF. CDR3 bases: TGTGCCAGCAGCTTCCAACTCGTTTCCTACAATGAGCAGTTCTTC.

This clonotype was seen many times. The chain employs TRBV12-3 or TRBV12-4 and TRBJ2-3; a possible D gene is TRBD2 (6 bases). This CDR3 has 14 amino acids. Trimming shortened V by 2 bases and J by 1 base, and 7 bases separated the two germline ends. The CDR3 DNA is TGTGCCAGCAGTTTATCGGGGGGCACAGATACGCAGTATTTT. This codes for CASSLSGGTDTQYF.